This T cell receptor (beta chain) was retrieved from a study of cytomegalovirus exposure and HLA in healthy donors. Study in general: According to later analysis, the same platform produced the 120 or so validation and several hundred first-cohort repertoires.

The donors were members of the validation cohort comprising over 90 subjects, separate from the approximately 710-subject first cohort. Notes on this clone: Its matching antigen is unknown.

Germline CDR1 reads ENHRY; CDR2 reads SYGVKD. The CDR3 sequence is 17 residues long. V was cut by 10 bases and J by 0 bases, with 19 bases left in between. Findings and limits, study-wide: The study designated fewer than 200 TCR beta chains cytomegalovirus-associated.

TCRdb's table, derived via immunoSEQ multiplex PCR, lists solely in-frame clones and lacks some. The sample records tens of thousands of clones, roughly 80% being singletons. The receptor was isolated from a woman aged 18-35 years in good health and CMV-seropositive. The chain has TRBV10-3 and TRBJ2-6, with a tentative D call TRBD1 (6 bases). Source material: PBMCs. The CDR3 region has the DNA TGTGCCACCGCCCAGGACAGTGGATTCTCTGGGGCCAACGTCCTGACTTTC. Translating gives CATAQDSGFSGANVLTF.